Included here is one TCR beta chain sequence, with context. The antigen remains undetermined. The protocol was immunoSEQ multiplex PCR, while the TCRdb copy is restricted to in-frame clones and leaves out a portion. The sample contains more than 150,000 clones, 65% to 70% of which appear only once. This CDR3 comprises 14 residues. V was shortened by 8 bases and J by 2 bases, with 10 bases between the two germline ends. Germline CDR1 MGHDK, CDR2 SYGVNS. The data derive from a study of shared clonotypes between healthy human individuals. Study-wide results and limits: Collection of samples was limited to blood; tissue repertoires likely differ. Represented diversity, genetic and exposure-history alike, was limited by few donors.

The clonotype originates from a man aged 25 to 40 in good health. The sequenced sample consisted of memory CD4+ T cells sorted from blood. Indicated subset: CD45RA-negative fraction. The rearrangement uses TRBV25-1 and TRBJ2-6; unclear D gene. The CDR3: CASGEFAGANVLTF. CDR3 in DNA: TGTGCCAGCGGGGAATTCGCTGGGGCCAACGTCCTGACTTTC.